This TCR beta chain was identified during a study of blood T cell repertoires in COVID-19. Original processing notes: Reference gene primer amplification yielded estimated nucleated cell counts. Method: immunoSEQ multiplex PCR; TCRdb's copy keeps in-frame clones and lacks some. D and trimming were read from the DNA, whereas the V and J calls and clone size are those reported in that table. The sample lists about 380,000 clones, 90% seen once, with 6.5% to 8% in the top ten. This clonotype was sampled from a young man with active or convalescent COVID-19. The sequenced material came from peripheral blood.

The DNA of the CDR3 is TGTGCCAGCAGCCCTTTATTTAACAATGAGCAGTTCTTC. Its protein product is CASSPLFNNEQFF. The genes are TRBV28 and TRBJ2-1; D is unclear. The V end lost 6 bases, the J end lost 5 bases, and 11 bases lay between the germline ends. The CDR3 spans 13 residues. Germline lookup yields CDR1 MDHEN and CDR2 SYDVKM.